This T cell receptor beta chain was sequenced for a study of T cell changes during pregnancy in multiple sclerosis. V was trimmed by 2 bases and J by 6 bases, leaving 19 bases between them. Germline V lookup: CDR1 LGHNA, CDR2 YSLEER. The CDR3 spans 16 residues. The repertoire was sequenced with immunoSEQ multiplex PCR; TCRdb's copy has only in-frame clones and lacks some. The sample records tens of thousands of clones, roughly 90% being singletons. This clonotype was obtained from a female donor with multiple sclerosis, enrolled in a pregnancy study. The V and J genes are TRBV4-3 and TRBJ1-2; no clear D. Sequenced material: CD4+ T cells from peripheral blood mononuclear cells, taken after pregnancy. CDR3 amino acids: CASSQSLADGRHGYTF. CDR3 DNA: TGCGCCAGCAGCCAAAGCTTAGCGGACGGAAGGCATGGCTACACCTTC.